There are a few counts of the clone carrying this T cell receptor (beta chain). The antigen is not known. A second PCR of roughly 7 to 11 cycles used a sample-barcoded 5' primer and a J-beta primer mix. A 12-random-nucleotide template-switch adaptor tagged each cDNA molecule. TCRdb fed the 5' RACE reads into MiXCR, producing one record per CDR3 protein. The sample yields more than 450,000 distinct CDR3 sequences, roughly a quarter seen once. The data belong to a study of blood T cells in healthy people across ages. Study-wide findings and caveats: Unsorted PBMCs blocked a conclusive comparison of naive and antigen-experienced cells. CMV status of donors was unknown, possibly confounding expanded clonotype changes.

The same specimen was also included in a second study, on T cells of mothers and their children. That paper adds: Samples were provided by three healthy Caucasian mothers and their six children.

Sample: blood. This TCR was recovered from a boy aged 2 to 9 in good health.

The CDR3 spells CASSVDPSGSVWETQYF. The CDR3 bases are TGTGCCAGCAGCGTAGATCCTAGCGGGAGCGTCTGGGAGACCCAGTACTTC. This sequence joins TRBV9 and TRBJ2-5, with 10 bases matching TRBD2. The CDR3 is made up of 17 amino acids. J gave up 5 bases and V 0 bases, and 10 bases lay outside the gene matches. Per germline, CDR1 SGDLS and CDR2 YYNGEE.